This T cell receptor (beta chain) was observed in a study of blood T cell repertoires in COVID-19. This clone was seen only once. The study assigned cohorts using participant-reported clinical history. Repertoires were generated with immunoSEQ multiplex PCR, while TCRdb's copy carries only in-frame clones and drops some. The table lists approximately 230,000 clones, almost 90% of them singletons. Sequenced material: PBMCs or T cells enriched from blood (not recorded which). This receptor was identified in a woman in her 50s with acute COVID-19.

CDR3 coding DNA: TGTGCCAGCAGCTTCAGGGGTTTCCTCTACGAGCAGTACTTC. Amino acids: CASSFRGFLYEQYF. The V gene is TRBV13, the J gene TRBJ2-7; the D gene is possibly TRBD1 (6 bases). The germline V gene has CDR1 PRHDT and CDR2 FYEKMQ (reference sequence). The V gene lost 3 bases and the J gene lost 3 bases, with 12 bases spanning the gap. CDR3 length: 14 residues.